The rows below give T cell receptor beta chains drawn from one sample of a study of cytomegalovirus exposure and HLA in healthy donors. Measured with immunoSEQ multiplex PCR; TCRdb has only the in-frame clones, and not every one. Of 110,000 to 150,000 clones detected, roughly 78% appear once; the ten largest clones hold 2% to 2.5%. The sequenced sample was PBMCs. The source of these receptors is a man aged 25-40 years in good health and CMV-seronegative. The conserved cysteine and the conserved F or W are not part of the CDR3 here.

v_gene	CDR3aa
TRBV6-5	ASRPGHIQETQY
TRBV4-1	ASSKGLASGTPAEQY
TRBV4-2	ASSQDGIAGVGETQY
TRBV6-1	ASRIVPGGAQH
TRBV4-1	ASSHSGRTDTQY
TRBV6-5	ASSQPGTGREQF
TRBV4-2	ASSQGASGSPDTQY
TRBV5-1	ASSEAGNYEQY
TRBV10-2	ASRRDRGRTPYGYT
TRBV9	ASSVAGMGEQY
TRBV11-2	ASSLVLSAGHTEAF
TRBV27	ASSLLGSGTDTQY
TRBV4-1	ASSLVQDSNQPQH
TRBV5-1	ASSLVQGVYEQY
TRBV2	ASSEDRASQPQH
TRBV2	ASSRTGAGNTIY
TRBV5-8	ASSLDRANTEAF